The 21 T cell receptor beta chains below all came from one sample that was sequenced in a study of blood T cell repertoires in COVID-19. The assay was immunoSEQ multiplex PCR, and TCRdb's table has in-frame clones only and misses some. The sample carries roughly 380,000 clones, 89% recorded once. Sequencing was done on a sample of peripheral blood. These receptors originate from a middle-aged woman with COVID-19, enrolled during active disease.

This chain's CDR3 is CASSETGFYNEQFF. The CDR3 DNA reads as TGTGCCAGCAGTGAGACAGGTTTCTACAATGAGCAGTTCTTC. The chain employs TRBV25-1 and TRBJ2-1, with D maybe TRBD1 (6 bases). V was shortened by 3 bases and J by 3 bases, with 9 bases between the two germline ends. Looked up from germline, CDR1 is MGHDK and CDR2 is SYGVNS. This CDR3 comprises 14 residues. Full variable domain (outside the CDR3, taken from reference TRBV25-1 and TRBJ2-1): EADIYQTPRYLVIGTGKKITLECSQTMGHDKMYWYQQDPGMELHLIHYSYGVNSTEKGDLSSESTVSRIRTEHFPLTLESARPSHTSQYLCASSETGFYNEQFFGPGTRLTVL.

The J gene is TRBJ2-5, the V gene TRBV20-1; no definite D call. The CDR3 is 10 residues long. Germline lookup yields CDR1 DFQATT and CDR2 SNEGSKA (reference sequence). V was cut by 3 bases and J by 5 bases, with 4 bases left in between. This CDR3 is CSASVETQYF. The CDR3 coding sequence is TGCAGTGCTAGCGTGGAGACCCAGTACTTC.

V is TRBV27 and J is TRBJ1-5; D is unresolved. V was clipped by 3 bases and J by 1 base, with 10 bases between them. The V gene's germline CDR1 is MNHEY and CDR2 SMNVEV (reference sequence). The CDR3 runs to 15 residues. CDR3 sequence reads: CASSFTGGSNQPQHF. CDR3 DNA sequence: TGTGCCAGCAGTTTCACTGGAGGGAGCAATCAGCCCCAGCATTTT.

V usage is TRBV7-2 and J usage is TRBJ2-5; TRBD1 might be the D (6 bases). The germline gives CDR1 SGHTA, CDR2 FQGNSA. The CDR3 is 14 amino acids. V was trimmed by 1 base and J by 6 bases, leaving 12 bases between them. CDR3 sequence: CASSLGQAGKTQYF. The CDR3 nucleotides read TGTGCCAGCAGCTTAGGACAGGCGGGCAAGACCCAGTACTTC.

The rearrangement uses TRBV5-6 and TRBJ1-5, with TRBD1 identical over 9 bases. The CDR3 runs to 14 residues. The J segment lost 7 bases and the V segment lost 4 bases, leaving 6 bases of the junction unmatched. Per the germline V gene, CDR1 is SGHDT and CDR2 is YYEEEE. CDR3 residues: CASSPGQGQQPQHF. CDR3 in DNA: TGTGCCAGCAGCCCGGGACAGGGACAACAGCCCCAGCATTTT.

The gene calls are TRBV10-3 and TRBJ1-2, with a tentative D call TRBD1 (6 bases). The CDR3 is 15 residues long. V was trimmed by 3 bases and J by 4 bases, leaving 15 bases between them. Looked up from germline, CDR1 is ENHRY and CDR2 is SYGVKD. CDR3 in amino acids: CAISELGQTIYGYTF. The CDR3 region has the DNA TGTGCCATCAGTGAACTCGGACAGACAATCTATGGCTACACCTTC.

CDR3 DNA: TGTGCCAGCAAGAATAAAGGAGGTCATGTGGACAATGAGCAGTTCTTC. It encodes CASKNKGGHVDNEQFF. The rearrangement links TRBV27 to TRBJ2-1; weak D call: TRBD2 (5 bases). The CDR3 contains 16 residues. Germline lookup yields CDR1 MNHEY and CDR2 SMNVEV (reference sequence). Trimming stripped 7 bases from V and 5 bases from J, with 21 bases between.

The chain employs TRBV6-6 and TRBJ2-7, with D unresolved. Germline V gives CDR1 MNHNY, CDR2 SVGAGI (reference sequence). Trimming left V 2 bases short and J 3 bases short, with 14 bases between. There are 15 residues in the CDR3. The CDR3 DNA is TGTGCCAGCAGTTACGGCGGTTCCGTGGGCTACGAGCAGTACTTC. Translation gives CASSYGGSVGYEQYF.

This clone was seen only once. CDR3 nucleotide sequence: TGTGCCAGCACAAGGTCCCAGGGGCGCACCGGGGAGCTGTTTTTT. Amino acids: CASTRSQGRTGELFF. V gene TRBV6-5 combines with J gene TRBJ2-2; a weak D match, TRBD1 (6 bases). The germline gives CDR1 MNHEY, CDR2 SVGAGI. The CDR3 runs to 15 residues. V was cut by 7 bases and J by 4 bases, with 16 bases left in between.

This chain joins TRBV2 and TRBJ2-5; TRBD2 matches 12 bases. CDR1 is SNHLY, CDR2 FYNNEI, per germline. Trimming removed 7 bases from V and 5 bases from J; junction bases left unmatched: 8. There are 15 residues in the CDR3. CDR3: CASIGLAGLRETQYF. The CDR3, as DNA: TGTGCCAGCATTGGACTAGCGGGGCTTCGTGAGACCCAGTACTTC.

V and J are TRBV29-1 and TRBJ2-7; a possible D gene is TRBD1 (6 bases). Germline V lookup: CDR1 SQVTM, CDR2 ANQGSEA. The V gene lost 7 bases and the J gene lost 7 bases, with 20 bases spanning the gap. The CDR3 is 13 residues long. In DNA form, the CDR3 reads TGCAGCGCCGCCGGACAGCTCATGGGTGAGCAGTACTTC. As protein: CSAAGQLMGEQYF.

This CDR3 reads CASSKLDSVNEQFF. CDR3 coding DNA: TGTGCCAGCAGTAAATTGGACAGTGTTAATGAGCAGTTCTTC. This chain uses TRBV6-5 with TRBJ2-1, with D tentatively TRBD1 (6 bases). The germline V and J ends were trimmed by 5 bases and 7 bases, with 15 bases remaining between them. The CDR3 totals 14 residues. Germline lookup yields CDR1 MNHEY and CDR2 SVGAGI.

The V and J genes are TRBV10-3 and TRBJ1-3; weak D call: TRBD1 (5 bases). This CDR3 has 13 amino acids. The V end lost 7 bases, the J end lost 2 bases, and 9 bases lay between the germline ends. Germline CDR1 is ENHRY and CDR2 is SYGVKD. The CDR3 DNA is TGTGCCATCACTCGGGGGGCTGGAAACACCATATATTTT. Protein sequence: CAITRGAGNTIYF.

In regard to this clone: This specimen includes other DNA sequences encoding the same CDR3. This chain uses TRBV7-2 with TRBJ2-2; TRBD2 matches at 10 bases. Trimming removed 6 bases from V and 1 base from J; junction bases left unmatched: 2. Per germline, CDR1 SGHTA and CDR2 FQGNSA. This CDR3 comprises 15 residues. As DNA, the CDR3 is TGTGCCAGCAGTCTAGCGGGGGTGAACACCGGGGAGCTGTTTTTT. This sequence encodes CASSLAGVNTGELFF.

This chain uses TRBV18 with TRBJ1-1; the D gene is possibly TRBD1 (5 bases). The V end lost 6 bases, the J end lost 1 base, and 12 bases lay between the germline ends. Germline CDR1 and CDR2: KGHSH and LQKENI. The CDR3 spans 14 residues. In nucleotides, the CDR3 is TGTGCCAGCTCCGGAATGGGGGGGAACACTGAAGCTTTCTTT. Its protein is CASSGMGGNTEAFF.

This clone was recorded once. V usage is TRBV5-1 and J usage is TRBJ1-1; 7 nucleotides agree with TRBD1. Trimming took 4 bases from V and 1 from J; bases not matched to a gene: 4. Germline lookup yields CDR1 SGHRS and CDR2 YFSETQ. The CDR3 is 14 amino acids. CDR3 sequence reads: CASSRDRTNTEAFF. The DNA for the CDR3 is TGCGCCAGCAGCCGGGACAGAACGAACACTGAAGCTTTCTTT.

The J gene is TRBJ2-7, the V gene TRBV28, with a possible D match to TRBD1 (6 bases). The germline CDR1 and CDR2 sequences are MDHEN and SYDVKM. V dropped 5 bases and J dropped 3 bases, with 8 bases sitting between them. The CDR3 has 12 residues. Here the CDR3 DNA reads TGTGCCAGCAGTGGACAGATCTACGAGCAGTACTTC. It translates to CASSGQIYEQYF.

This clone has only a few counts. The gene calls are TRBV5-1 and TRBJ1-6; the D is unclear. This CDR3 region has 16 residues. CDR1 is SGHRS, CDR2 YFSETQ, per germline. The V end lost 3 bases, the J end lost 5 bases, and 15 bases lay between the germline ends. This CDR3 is CASSSGGGWDNSPLHF. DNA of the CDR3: TGCGCCAGCAGCTCCGGCGGAGGGTGGGATAATTCACCCCTCCACTTT.

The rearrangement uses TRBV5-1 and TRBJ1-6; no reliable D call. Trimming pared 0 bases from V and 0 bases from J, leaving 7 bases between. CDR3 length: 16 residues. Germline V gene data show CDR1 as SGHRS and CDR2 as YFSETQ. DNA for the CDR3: TGCGCCAGCAGCTTGGTCTCGAGCTCCTATAATTCACCCCTCCACTTT. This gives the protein CASSLVSSSYNSPLHF.

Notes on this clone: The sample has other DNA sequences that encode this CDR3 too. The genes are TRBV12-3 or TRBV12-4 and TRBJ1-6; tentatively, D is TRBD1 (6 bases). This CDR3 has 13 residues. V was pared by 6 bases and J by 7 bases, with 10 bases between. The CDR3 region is CASRLTGNSPLHF. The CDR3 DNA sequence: TGTGCCAGCAGGTTAACAGGGAATTCACCCCTCCACTTT.

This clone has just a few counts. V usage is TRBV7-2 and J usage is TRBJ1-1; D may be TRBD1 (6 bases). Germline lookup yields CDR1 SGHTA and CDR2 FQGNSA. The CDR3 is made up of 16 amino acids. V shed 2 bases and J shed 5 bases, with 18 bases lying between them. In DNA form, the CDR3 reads TGTGCCAGCAGCTTAAATTTGTGGGGGCTGGGGACTGAAGCTTTCTTT. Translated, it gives CASSLNLWGLGTEAFF.